This TCR beta chain stems from a study of cytomegalovirus exposure and HLA in healthy donors (dated by TCRdb to about 2017). Some background on the complete study: An earlier analysis of under 600 of the donors reported 250 to 300 Gb of sequence data and 117 million unique TCR beta sequences from approximately 180 million T cells. Genome-wide SNP genotypes for about three fifths of the roughly 670 donors were used in a later genetic analysis, which treated that subset as a discovery cohort. Along with the approximately 650-subject first cohort, a separate validation cohort of over a hundred different subjects was used. Of the roughly 400 genotyped donors, around 81% fell in the genetic ancestry cluster associated with self-reported Caucasian donors. HLA typing covered class I and class II loci at four-digit resolution. To predict cytomegalovirus infection status, the study combined high-throughput TCR immunosequencing, statistical association of individual TCRs with disease status, and machine learning. Among 300 to 500 genotyped donors of the cohort, an average of approximately 240,000 unique TCR beta nucleotide sequences was sequenced per donor, of which about 18% were non-productive. To decide whether each TCR beta V gene segment behaved as functional or pseudogenic, an earlier analysis of 587 of the donors relied on high-throughput TCR beta sequencing. Donor age, sex, ethnicity and CMV serostatus were compiled together with the repertoire data. Typing coverage varied by locus: 629-630 donors for A, B, C, DRB1 and DQB1; 500 to 550 for DQA1; some 610 for DPA1; 450 to 480 for DPB1. The study aimed to test whether signatures of past pathogen exposure could be identified by cataloging public T cell receptors. To study patterns of TCR occurrence, a later analysis re-analyzed previously published TCR beta repertoires from 600 to 750 donors and added high-resolution HLA genotyping. Because of strong linkage in the cohort, four or five DR-DQ haplotypes were treated as single units for association and clustering. The later analysis used no new phenotypic data to find candidate immune exposures, relying instead on TCR beta sequences and their occurrence across donors. Approximately 310 gigabases of sequencing data and approximately 85 million unique TCR sequences were included in an early release covering roughly 600 HLA-typed donors. Using immunosequencing, the study profiled T cell repertoires from some 670 subjects and related those repertoires to cytomegalovirus serostatus. All discovery cohort repertoires had been generated on a single sequencing platform. Broader findings and caveats from the paper: The cohort was sequenced for TCR beta chains only, and without alpha or paired-chain data the features that could be detected were limited. Cytomegalovirus status was reported to be diagnosed by the classifier with high specificity and sensitivity in both the original and validation cohorts. CMV serostatus was the only immune exposure information available for the cohort. An association between a missense DCLRE1C variant and V-gene and J-gene trimming of TCR beta chains was found in a later genetic analysis and replicated in an independent cohort. A few of the identified cytomegalovirus-associated TCR beta chains were confirmed in vitro to be specific for cytomegalovirus antigens. In a later analysis, the rate of TCR association differed among HLA loci, with DRB1 alleles having the most associated TCRs and HLA-C alleles having the fewest. A further reported finding was that TCR beta sequences accurately predicted the HLA-A and HLA-B alleles for most subjects in the first cohort. When HLA alleles, especially DR and DQ, strongly co-occurred, TCR associations were difficult to assign to individual alleles. Because HLA typing was missing for some donors at each locus, association tests included only the typed subset. The study gave a list of around 170 TCR beta chains associated with cytomegalovirus. Broadly in line with IMGT annotations, most TCR beta V segments showed up in productive rearrangements about 90% or about 30% of the time in an earlier analysis of several hundred of the donors. According to the authors, the approach could potentially be generalized to other disease states and immunological phenotypes. Compared with equally common non-associated chains, HLA-associated TCR beta chains in a later analysis were more clonally expanded and had lower generation probabilities. Compared with the approximately 720-donor mean, donors in an Asian-associated ancestry cluster had fewer N-insertions in productive TCRs, according to a later genetic analysis. Because the 87-base-pair reads could not distinguish some IMGT-functional V segments, including TRBV6-2 and TRBV6-3, those segments were excluded. Most TCR sequences were seen in very few donors, while some public TCRs were found in many individuals. A cluster of highly shared sequence variants was judged likely to represent a technical artifact of the sequencing pipeline. Sequencing depth was assumed to be roughly uniform across donors in the presence/absence analyses, though that assumption may not hold. According to a later analysis, most CMV-associated TCR beta chains appeared to be HLA-restricted, and the HLA associations seemed to be driven largely by CMV exposure. In a later analysis, several top co-occurrence clusters were reported to appear linked to parvovirus B19, influenza, CMV and Epstein-Barr virus. Because counts were too low, 15 to 20 rarely observed V segments, including chromosome 9 orphons, were excluded from the earlier analysis of fewer than 650 of the donors. A later analysis associated about 17,000 TCR beta sequences with specific HLA alleles at a false discovery rate of 0.05. Linkage disequilibrium might explain the correlated functional status among segregating V segments, but an unknown experimental factor could not be ruled out.

The cohort comprised 550 to 700 healthy bone marrow donors. At the time of sampling, all cohort members were nominally healthy, though unrecorded immune exposures were likely present. The donor tested CMV seronegative, placing the donor among the 352 seronegative members of the cohort. A peripheral blood sample was collected from each donor, and TCR beta sequencing was performed on peripheral blood mononuclear cells. The Qiagen DNeasy Blood Extraction Kit was used to extract genomic DNA from the blood cell samples. Library preparation was by the immunoSEQ multiplex PCR assay. The multiplex PCR relied on a mix of 60 forward primers for TCR Vbeta segments and 13 reverse primers for TCR Jbeta segments. The CDR3 region of rearranged TCR beta genes was amplified from genomic DNA by a multiplex PCR assay. Amplified TCR beta libraries were sequenced as 87-base-pair reads on the Illumina HiSeq System. For the original study's pipeline: Across the 700 or so repertoires, a later analysis counted approximately 75 million unique TCR beta chains, roughly 11 million of which were shared by at least two donors. To remove PCR and sequencing errors, raw reads were error-corrected and collapsed into unique sequences using a nearest-neighbor algorithm that merged closely related sequences. To assign V, D and J gene segments, CDR3 sequences were aligned to IMGT reference sequences. For a sequence to be retained, a match of at least six nucleotides was required to both a V gene segment and a J gene segment. Rearrangements were called productive when the CDR3 lacked stop codons and stayed in frame with V and J; all others were non-productive. CDR3 was defined by IMGT convention, running from the second conserved V-encoded cysteine to the conserved J-encoded phenylalanine. Sequences without an unambiguous match to a single V gene segment were excluded from the earlier analysis of about 600 of the donors. An earlier analysis of 500 to 700 of the donors classified V segments as functional when productive rearrangements were above 56.7% and as segregating when the standard deviation between donors was above 5%. A statistical classification framework was developed to diagnose cytomegalovirus status using the catalog of TCR beta chain sequences. In a later analysis, TCR nucleotide sequences were compared against IMGT/GENE-DB human TR gene sequences so that V and J genes could be assigned. The TCRdist pipeline was used in a later analysis to assign CDR3 sequences and most-parsimonious VDJ recombination scenarios. In a later analysis, every TCR beta chain was defined by the combination of its CDR3 amino acid sequence and its V-gene family, and reads without a unique V-gene family were dropped. In a later analysis, several hundred highly shared, low-generation-probability nucleotide sequences were removed to address suspected cross-contamination and a sequencing artifact. In a later analysis, a clonal expansion index for each public chain was calculated from normalized within-repertoire ranks of inferred template counts. In a later analysis, generation probabilities were computed with a VDJ recombination model fitted to out-of-frame rearrangements, and the resulting probabilities were checked against IGoR. A later analysis scored TCR-TCR, TCR-HLA and TCR-CMV co-occurrence with hypergeometric tests, applying a repertoire-size bias correction to TCR pairs. In a later analysis, false discovery rates were estimated by permuting HLA or CMV assignments 20 times. In a later analysis, co-occurring TCRs were grouped using DBSCAN, with TCRdist sequence similarity added in when clustering inside HLA-allele-positive subsets. Repertoires with fewer than 30,000 or more than 120,000 public chains were left out of co-occurrence clustering, as were a handful of repertoires with anomalous nucleotide sharing. Entries here come from immuneACCESS through TCRdb and include only in-frame sequences with V and J called. Some clones fail to appear in such tables; in the studies checked, an unresolved V gene covers under half of the shortfall, and the cause of the remainder is unknown. That table gives V, J and clone size, and the DNA gave D and trimming. In this sample the table shows approximately 220,000 clones, over 70% of which occur a single time. 0.71% of the sample is held by the ten biggest clonotypes.

The CDR3 contains 15 residues, cysteine and phenylalanine counted. Only CDR3 DNA remains: 45 bases, in frame from the first base. For CDR1 and CDR2, the germline V gene (reference sequence) lists LNHNV and YYDKDF. Ends trimmed: V by 1 base, J by 5 bases; bases unmatched to a gene: 5. As to this clone: No cognate antigen has been identified for it. No quality values exist for individual bases; no much larger clone is one base distant.

Sequencing input: PBMCs. This chain is built from TRBV15 and TRBJ2-1; TRBD2 aligns with 7 central bases. This clonotype was sampled from a boy aged 2-15 years in good health and CMV-seronegative. The DNA is TGTGCCACCAGCAGAGGGGAGGGGCAACACAATGAGCAGTTCTTC. The translation is CATSRGEGQHNEQFF.